The present T cell receptor (beta chain) was sequenced within a study of T cell responses to AZD1222 COVID-19 vaccine. This clone was seen a single time. The CDR3 has 14 residues. Germline CDR1 LNHDA, CDR2 SQIVND (reference sequence). V gave up 4 bases and J gave up 3 bases, with 12 bases separating them. The table came from immunoSEQ multiplex PCR; TCRdb's copy has only in-frame clones and leaves some out. The sample lists 75,000 to 100,000 clones, 89% occurring once. The sequenced sample was peripheral blood, obtained on day 0 of AZD1222 vaccination. The TCR sequence derives from an adult in good health. The chain recombines TRBV19 with TRBJ1-1; the D gene is possibly TRBD1 (6 bases). CDR3 in amino acids: CASSKKGGDTEAFF. CDR3 DNA: TGTGCCAGTAGTAAAAAAGGGGGGGACACTGAAGCTTTCTTT.